The 23 T cell receptor beta chains presented below share a single source sample, sequenced in a study of prognosis after radiotherapy for stage I lung cancer. It was by two-round multiplex PCR that TCR beta CDR3 was amplified from genomic DNA. Amplification in first-round PCR relied on primers specific to each TRBV and TRBJ gene. One entry per CDR3 protein, called by TCRdb with MiXCR from the multiplex PCR reads. The repertoire holds about 34,000 distinct CDR3 sequences, with about 31% as singletons. This specimen consisted of PBMCs, obtained before or after stereotactic body radiation therapy (not recorded which). These receptors were collected from a donor older than 45 with non-small cell lung cancer.

This clonotype has at least ten counts. V usage is TRBV20-1 and J usage is TRBJ1-5, with 9 bases matching TRBD1. J lost 6 bases, V lost 6 bases, and 9 bases had no gene match. The CDR3 extends over 14 amino acids. Germline CDR1 is DFQATT and CDR2 is SNEGSKA (reference sequence). The CDR3 DNA follows: TGCAGTGCCGAAACAGGGGGCGCGGGTCAGCCCCAGCATTTT. Protein: CSAETGGAGQPQHF.

This clonotype was seen ten or more times. This chain uses TRBV20-1 with TRBJ1-5; TRBD1 matches at 9 bases. CDR1 DFQATT and CDR2 SNEGSKA come from the germline V gene (reference sequence). The CDR3 extends over 16 amino acids. The V and J ends lost 5 bases and 1 base, in that order; junction bases with no gene match: 9. CDR3 coding DNA: TGCAGTGCTGTCGCTTCCGGGACAGGGAGCAATCAGCCCCAGCATTTT. Translated: CSAVASGTGSNQPQHF.

J is TRBJ1-2 and V is TRBV4-2; TRBD1 aligns across 12 bases. Germline-derived CDR1 and CDR2 are LGHNA and YNFKEQ. Trimming cost V 1 base and J 7 bases; bases outside gene matches: 4. The CDR3 is made up of 15 amino acids. This CDR3 reads CASSQGGQGAAGYTF. CDR3 DNA sequence: TGTGCCAGCAGCCAAGGGGGACAGGGGGCGGCTGGCTACACCTTC.

This clonotype was detected many times. The V gene is TRBV4-1, the J gene TRBJ1-3; D unresolved. From germline, CDR1 is MGHRA and CDR2 YSYEKL. Trimming pared 3 bases from V and 11 bases from J, leaving 14 bases between. CDR3 size: 13 residues. CDR3 DNA sequence: TGCGCCAGCAGCCACCCTGATATACCTCCCATATATTTT. It encodes CASSHPDIPPIYF.

This clonotype was counted ten times or more. For the CDR3, the DNA is TGTGCCAGCAGCCTTTTGGGCCGAGGCGCAGATACGCAGTATTTT. This translates into CASSLLGRGADTQYF. The chain uses TRBV9 and TRBJ2-3; D remains unclear. Germline V gene lookup returns CDR1 SGDLS and CDR2 YYNGEE. CDR3 length equals 15 residues. Trimming removed 4 bases from V and 4 bases from J, with 16 bases in between.

The table lists this clonotype with many counts. The chain couples TRBV18 to TRBJ1-5, with 8 bases lining up with TRBD1. Losses at the gene ends were 6 bases for V and 6 bases for J; bases not matched to a gene: 10. In germline, CDR1 is KGHSH, CDR2 LQKENI. The CDR3 is 15 residues long. The CDR3 nucleotides read TGTGCCAGCTCCCCGGACAGGGCTGCAGGTCAGCCCCAGCATTTT. Protein product: CASSPDRAAGQPQHF.

This clonotype was observed many times. CDR3 nucleotides: TGTGCCAGCAGTGAAGCGCAGAACACTGAAGCTTTCTTT. Its protein is CASSEAQNTEAFF. The genes are TRBV6-1 and TRBJ1-1; D is ambiguous. The CDR3 covers 13 residues. In germline, CDR1 is MNHNS, CDR2 SASEGT. V lost 0 bases and J lost 1, with 3 bases in between.

Remarks on this clonotype: A far larger clone is one base from this, pointing to a likely read error. V usage is TRBV6-5 and J usage is TRBJ2-7; D gene uncertain. CDR3 size: 13 residues. Germline CDR1 and CDR2: MNHEY and SVGAGI. The CDR3 DNA reads as TGTGCCAGCAGTGTTATAGGTCCCTACGATCAGTACTTC. This gives the protein CASSVIGPYDQYF.

Many counts were recorded for this clonotype. J is TRBJ2-3 and V is TRBV3-1; D is unresolved. Looked up from germline, CDR1 is LGHDT and CDR2 is YNNKEL (reference sequence). CDR3 size: 15 residues. V was pared by 1 base and J by 0 bases, with 8 bases between. The CDR3 spells CASSQGGFSTDTQYF. CDR3 in DNA: TGTGCCAGCAGCCAAGGCGGTTTTAGCACAGATACGCAGTATTTT.

This clonotype was detected ten times or more. The V gene is TRBV6-1, the J gene TRBJ1-5; 7 nucleotides agree with TRBD1. The germline V gene encodes CDR1 MNHNS and CDR2 SASEGT. The CDR3 extends over 15 amino acids. V gave up 7 bases and J gave up 0 bases; unmatched junction bases: 6. The CDR3 DNA reads TGTGCCAGCAAGGACAGGCACTATAGCAATCAGCCCCAGCATTTT. This translates into CASKDRHYSNQPQHF.

This clonotype was observed at least ten times. CDR3 nucleotide sequence: TGCGCCAGCAGCTTGGTGCTCGCAGATACGCAGTATTTT. This translates into CASSLVLADTQYF. V usage is TRBV5-1 and J usage is TRBJ2-3; D is unclear. This CDR3 contains 13 residues. Trimming left V 0 bases short and J 4 bases short, with 6 bases between. CDR1 is SGHRS and CDR2 is YFSETQ in the germline V gene. The whole variable domain, filled in from reference TRBV5-1 and TRBJ2-3, reads KAGVTQTPRYLIKTRGQQVTLSCSPISGHRSVSWYQQTPGQGLQFLFEYFSETQRNKGNFPGRFSGRQFSNSRSEMNVSTLELGDSALYLCASSLVLADTQYFGPGTRLTVL.

In this sample, this clonotype turned up many times. The germline gene is not matched at one end of the junction; a read error may be the cause. The CDR3 loop is CASSDSYHPTDTQYF. The DNA of the CDR3 is TGTGCCAGCAGTGACTCCTACCACCCCACAGATACGCAGTATTTT. The V gene is TRBV6-2 or TRBV6-3, the J gene TRBJ2-3; D is unclear. Germline V CDR1 and CDR2: MNHEY, SVGEGT. The CDR3 is 15 amino acids.

This clonotype was detected ten times or more. J is TRBJ1-4 and V is TRBV6-1, with TRBD1 matching 11 bases. CDR1 MNHNS and CDR2 SASEGT come from the germline V gene. The ends lost 2 bases at V and 8 bases at J; junction bases unmatched: 4. There are 15 residues in the CDR3. The CDR3 sequence is CASSEPRTGGEKLFF. The CDR3 nucleotides are TGTGCCAGCAGTGAACCTAGGACAGGGGGCGAAAAACTGTTTTTT.

This clonotype was seen many times. The chain has TRBV6-1 and TRBJ2-2, with 7 bases that match TRBD2. CDR3 length: 14 amino acids. Germline lookup yields CDR1 MNHNS and CDR2 SASEGT. The V segment lost 6 bases and the J segment 2 bases; nucleotides outside the gene matches: 3. This CDR3 reads CASRGLVNTGELFF. CDR3 bases: TGTGCCAGCAGAGGACTAGTAAACACCGGGGAGCTGTTTTTT.

This clonotype was observed many times. CDR3 residues: CASSLADVALSGNTIYF. CDR3 DNA: TGTGCCAGCAGCCTGGCCGATGTAGCCCTCTCTGGAAACACCATATATTTT. J is TRBJ1-3 and V is TRBV3-1; the D is unclear. This CDR3 is built from 17 residues. Germline CDR1 reads LGHDT; CDR2 reads YNNKEL (reference sequence). V shed 4 bases and J shed 0 bases, with 16 bases lying between them.

Turning to this clonotype: A far larger clone is off by one base, so a read error is likely. V gene TRBV6-9 combines with J gene TRBJ2-7; D is uncertain. Trimming removed 6 bases from V and 3 bases from J, with 21 bases in between. The CDR3 loop spans 16 amino acids. Germline V gives CDR1 MNHGY, CDR2 SVAAGI. The CDR3 DNA follows: TGTGCCAGCAGCCTCTCGCGCGTGGACGGCCTCTACGAGCAGTACTTC. Residues: CASSLSRVDGLYEQYF.

This clonotype was recorded many times. This chain uses TRBV13 with TRBJ2-2, with D unclear. V gave up 2 bases and J gave up 6 bases, with 16 bases separating them. Germline values: CDR1 PRHDT, CDR2 FYEKMQ (reference sequence). The CDR3 consists of 16 residues. CDR3 DNA: TGTGCCAGCAGCTTAAGTATGGTTGGTTTTTCCGGGGAGCTGTTTTTT. Translating it yields CASSLSMVGFSGELFF.

This chain uses TRBV5-6 with TRBJ1-1; D might be TRBD1 (6 bases). Trimming pared 4 bases from V and 6 bases from J, leaving 16 bases between. Per the germline V gene, CDR1 is SGHDT and CDR2 is YYEEEE. The CDR3 loop spans 14 amino acids. This CDR3 reads CASSAGWRGSEAFF. The DNA for the CDR3 is TGTGCCAGCAGCGCCGGGTGGAGGGGGTCTGAAGCTTTCTTT.

The sample holds a few counts of this clonotype. The rearrangement uses TRBV24-1 and TRBJ2-3; D ambiguous. Between the trimmed V and J ends, which lost 7 bases and 3 bases, there was a span of 19 bases. The CDR3 has 16 amino acids. CDR1 and CDR2 from the germline V gene are KGHDR and SFDVKD. Here the CDR3 reads CATRGGRASETDTQYF. CDR3 nucleotides: TGTGCCACCAGAGGTGGCCGGGCCAGTGAGACAGATACGCAGTATTTT.

This clonotype was seen repeatedly, ten times or more. The chain carries TRBV13 and TRBJ2-3, with TRBD1 matching 7 bases. CDR1 PRHDT and CDR2 FYEKMQ come from the germline V gene (reference sequence). This CDR3 contains 14 residues. The V gene end was trimmed by 5 bases and the J gene end by 4 bases; junction bases not matched to a gene: 6. CDR3 loop: CASSRRQGSDTQYF. CDR3 bases: TGTGCCAGCAGCCGCCGACAGGGATCAGATACGCAGTATTTT.

This clonotype was seen many times. This chain joins TRBV7-2 and TRBJ1-6; 7 nucleotides agree with TRBD1. Trimming cost V 1 base and J 8 bases; bases outside gene matches: 2. The germline gives CDR1 SGHTA, CDR2 FQGNSA. The CDR3 has 14 amino acids. The CDR3 DNA follows: TGTGCCAGCAGCTTAGGGACAGGATATTCACCCCTCCACTTT. Translation gives CASSLGTGYSPLHF.

Comments on this clonotype: Sequence at one end of the junction differs from germline and may be a read error. This rearrangement joins TRBV6-4 to TRBJ2-6, with D unclear. The length of the CDR3 is 16 residues. The germline V gene encodes CDR1 MRHNA and CDR2 SNTAGT. CDR3 coding DNA: TGTGCCAGCACCTCTATGGTCCCCTCTGGGTCCAACGTCCTGACTTTC. Translation: CASTSMVPSGSNVLTF.

Turning to this clonotype: A far larger clone is just one base off, so this is likely a read error. The chain recombines TRBV6-9 with TRBJ2-5, with a possible D match to TRBD1 (6 bases). CDR3 size: 15 residues. Germline loops: CDR1 MNHGY, CDR2 SVAAGI. Between the trimmed V and J ends, which lost 4 bases and 7 bases, there was a span of 19 bases. The CDR3, as DNA: TGTGCCAGCAGTTTGATAGATAAACGAGGGGGGACCCAGTACTTC. This encodes CASSLIDKRGGTQYF.